The next 32 T cell receptor beta chains were all read from a single sample in a study of blood T cell repertoires in COVID-19. Using immunoSEQ multiplex PCR, the repertoire was profiled, and TCRdb retains in-frame clones only, with some absent. This sample has more than 200,000 clones, with 70% to 90% found just once. The specimen was peripheral blood. The receptors were gathered from a man younger than 30 with active or convalescent COVID-19.

The chain employs TRBV6-6 and TRBJ1-2; TRBD1 is a possible D gene (6 bases). Trimming cost V 2 bases and J 5 bases, with 15 bases left between them. CDR1 is MNHNY and CDR2 is SVGAGI in the germline V gene (reference sequence). This CDR3 has 15 amino acids. The CDR3 reads CASSYEGTTGYGYTF. The CDR3 DNA reads as TGTGCCAGCAGTTACGAAGGGACAACAGGATATGGCTACACCTTC.

The CDR3 coding sequence is TGTGCCAGCAGGCCTCGATCACAGGGGGAGGTGGAGCCCCAGCATTTT. Encoded protein: CASRPRSQGEVEPQHF. This chain links TRBV3-1 (or the pseudogene TRBV3-2) with TRBJ1-5; 8 bases are a match to TRBD1. This CDR3 region has 16 residues. The junction had 15 bases not matched to a gene; V was cut back by 6 bases and J by 8 bases. In germline, CDR1 is LGHDT, CDR2 YNNKEL (reference sequence).

This chain uses TRBV2 with TRBJ2-2; D perhaps matches TRBD2 (6 bases). The CDR3 is 14 residues long. Trimming left V 6 bases short and J 0 bases short, with 8 bases between. Per the germline V gene, CDR1 is SNHLY and CDR2 is FYNNEI. CDR3 protein: CASRPSANTGELFF. Here the CDR3 DNA reads TGTGCCAGCAGACCTAGCGCGAACACCGGGGAGCTGTTTTTT.

The V and J genes are TRBV6-4 and TRBJ2-5, with a weak D call TRBD2 (7 bases). The CDR3 has 13 residues. Trimming removed 2 bases from V and 7 bases from J, with 11 bases in between. Germline V gene data show CDR1 as MRHNA and CDR2 as SNTAGT. CDR3 residues: CASSDERGGTQYF. The CDR3 nucleotides read TGTGCCAGCAGTGACGAGAGGGGGGGGACCCAGTACTTC.

The chain has TRBV5-1 and TRBJ1-2; no definite D call. The CDR3 contains 13 residues. Germline loops: CDR1 SGHRS, CDR2 YFSETQ. V was shortened by 3 bases and J by 4 bases, with 10 bases between the two germline ends. The CDR3 DNA is TGCGCCAGCAGCTCGGAGGTCCTCTATGGCTACACCTTC. Translation: CASSSEVLYGYTF. The variable domain in full, with the rest retrieved from reference TRBV5-1 and TRBJ1-2, is KAGVTQTPRYLIKTRGQQVTLSCSPISGHRSVSWYQQTPGQGLQFLFEYFSETQRNKGNFPGRFSGRQFSNSRSEMNVSTLELGDSALYLCASSSEVLYGYTFGSGTRLTVV.

The gene calls are TRBV29-1 and TRBJ2-7; 8 bases align to TRBD2. Germline CDR1 and CDR2: SQVTM and ANQGSEA. V trimming: 8 bases; J trimming: 4 bases; junction bases outside the gene matches: 10. The CDR3 has 13 residues. In DNA, the CDR3 is TGCAGCATCAAGAGCGGGAGCGTGTACGAGCAGTACTTC. Amino acids: CSIKSGSVYEQYF.

This chain links TRBV11-2 with TRBJ2-1; 7 bases align to TRBD2. The CDR3 sequence is 16 residues long. J gave up 8 bases and V 2 bases, and 12 bases lay outside the gene matches. Germline CDR1 SGHAT, CDR2 FQNNGV. CDR3 DNA: TGTGCCAGCAGCTTACGAGCGGGACCCAGAGGCGATGAGCAGTTCTTC. It translates to CASSLRAGPRGDEQFF.

In this sample, this clone turned up a few times. The chain carries TRBV4-2 and TRBJ1-1; TRBD1 might be the D (6 bases). Germline V gives CDR1 LGHNA, CDR2 YNFKEQ. V dropped 3 bases and J dropped 1 base, with 9 bases sitting between them. The CDR3 covers 14 residues. This CDR3 is CASSHVTGNTEAFF. Here the CDR3 DNA reads TGTGCCAGCAGCCATGTGACAGGGAACACTGAAGCTTTCTTT.

The chain joins TRBV10-3 to TRBJ2-2, with D unresolved. Germline V lookup: CDR1 ENHRY, CDR2 SYGVKD. Trimming left V 3 bases short and J 0 bases short, with 8 bases between. This CDR3 has 15 residues. The CDR3 here is CAISEQIPNTGELFF. The CDR3 region has the DNA TGTGCCATCAGTGAACAGATACCGAACACCGGGGAGCTGTTTTTT.

V gene TRBV2 combines with J gene TRBJ1-1; D is uncertain. Germline-derived CDR1 and CDR2 are SNHLY and FYNNEI. The CDR3 is 12 residues long. Trimming shortened V by 6 bases and J by 4 bases, and 9 bases separated the two germline ends. As DNA, the CDR3 is TGTGCCAGCAGGCCCCCGGGCACTGAAGCTTTCTTT. This sequence encodes CASRPPGTEAFF.

This sequence joins TRBV30 and TRBJ1-4, with TRBD1 as a possible D gene (5 bases). In germline, CDR1 is GTSNPN, CDR2 SVGIG (reference sequence). The CDR3 consists of 12 residues. V was cut by 3 bases and J by 10 bases, with 12 bases left in between. The chain's CDR3 is CAWRDIGSKLFF. The CDR3 coding sequence is TGTGCCTGGAGGGACATTGGGTCAAAACTGTTTTTT.

The V call is TRBV11-3, the J call TRBJ2-3; 8 bases agree with TRBD1. J lost 3 bases, V lost 2 bases, and 1 base had no gene match. This CDR3 contains 14 residues. Germline V gene sequence: CDR1 SGHNT, CDR2 YENEEA. The CDR3 spells CASSLNRGTDTQYF. In nucleotides, the CDR3 is TGTGCCAGCAGCTTAAACAGGGGGACAGATACGCAGTATTTT.

V gene TRBV27 combines with J gene TRBJ1-2; 7 bases fit TRBD1. CDR1 is MNHEY, CDR2 SMNVEV, per germline (reference sequence). V lost 2 bases, J lost 7 bases, and 7 bases stayed unmatched. The CDR3 has 14 residues. CDR3 amino acids: CASSLRFQGGGYTF. The DNA for the CDR3 is TGTGCCAGCAGTTTACGGTTCCAGGGGGGTGGCTACACCTTC.

The rearrangement links TRBV29-1 to TRBJ2-5; TRBD1 is a possible D gene (6 bases). This CDR3 contains 14 residues. The germline V and J ends were trimmed by 0 bases and 1 base, with 9 bases remaining between them. Germline lookup yields CDR1 SQVTM and CDR2 ANQGSEA. The CDR3 sequence: CSVEDLGGQETQYF. CDR3 DNA sequence: TGCAGCGTTGAAGATCTAGGGGGCCAAGAGACCCAGTACTTC. Using reference TRBV29-1 and TRBJ2-5 for the parts outside the CDR3, the full variable domain is SAVISQKPSRDICQRGTSLTIQCQVDSQVTMMFWYRQQPGQSLTLIATANQGSEATYESGFVIDKFPISRPNLTFSTLTVSNMSPEDSSIYLCSVEDLGGQETQYFGPGTRLLVL.

This sequence joins TRBV5-6 and TRBJ2-2; 7 bases fit TRBD1. Germline-derived CDR1 and CDR2 are SGHDT and YYEEEE. The CDR3 is 16 residues long. Trimming took 7 bases from V and 6 from J; bases not matched to a gene: 15. CDR3: CASASAGRGMAGELFF. The CDR3 DNA reads as TGTGCCAGCGCATCAGCAGGCAGGGGGATGGCCGGGGAGCTGTTTTTT. The variable domain in full, completed from reference TRBV5-6 and TRBJ2-2, reads DAGVTQSPTHLIKTRGQQVTLRCSPKSGHDTVSWYQQALGQGPQFIFQYYEEEERQRGNFPDRFSGHQFPNYSSELNVNALLLGDSALYLCASASAGRGMAGELFFGEGSRLTVL.

The chain carries TRBV6-5 and TRBJ1-1, with D unresolved. The germline CDR1 and CDR2 sequences are MNHEY and SVGAGI. The CDR3 runs to 14 residues. V dropped 2 bases and J dropped 1 base, with 8 bases sitting between them. The CDR3 reads CASSYNRKNTEAFF. CDR3 DNA sequence: TGTGCCAGCAGTTACAACAGAAAGAACACTGAAGCTTTCTTT.

This clone was observed once. The chain couples TRBV5-6 to TRBJ1-2; the match to TRBD1 covers 10 bases. Germline CDR1 reads SGHDT; CDR2 reads YYEEEE. The CDR3 loop spans 15 amino acids. Trimming cost V 0 bases and J 7 bases; bases outside gene matches: 6. The CDR3 sequence: CASSLVRQGASGYTF. Written as DNA, the CDR3 is TGTGCCAGCAGCTTGGTGAGACAGGGGGCAAGTGGCTACACCTTC.

The chain joins TRBV27 to TRBJ1-1; a weak D match, TRBD1 (5 bases). The CDR3 contains 15 residues. Trimming took 5 bases from V and 0 from J, leaving 13 bases between them. Germline lookup yields CDR1 MNHEY and CDR2 SMNVEV (reference sequence). CDR3 in DNA: TGTGCCAGCAGTACCAGGGAAACTTTGAACACTGAAGCTTTCTTT. It codes for CASSTRETLNTEAFF.

The genes are TRBV11-2 and TRBJ1-1; 8 bases are a match to TRBD1. With V trimmed by 2 bases and J by 1 base, 3 bases remained unmatched. This CDR3 is 15 amino acids long. CDR1 and CDR2 from the germline V gene are SGHAT and FQNNGV. CDR3: CASSLRTGRNTEAFF. The CDR3, as DNA: TGTGCCAGCAGCTTAAGGACAGGGCGGAACACTGAAGCTTTCTTT. Filled out from reference TRBV11-2 and TRBJ1-1, the complete variable domain reads EAGVAQSPRYKIIEKRQSVAFWCNPISGHATLYWYQQILGQGPKLLIQFQNNGVVDDSQLPKDRFSAERLKGVDSTLKIQPAKLEDSAVYLCASSLRTGRNTEAFFGQGTRLTVV.

This clone turned up a few times. The chain carries TRBV30 and TRBJ1-1; TRBD1 is a possible D gene (5 bases). Germline values: CDR1 GTSNPN, CDR2 SVGIG (reference sequence). The V and J ends lost 0 bases and 4 bases respectively, with 12 bases between them. The CDR3 is 14 amino acids. CDR3 amino acids: CAWSVPREATEAFF. Written as DNA, the CDR3 is TGTGCCTGGAGTGTCCCCAGGGAGGCCACTGAAGCTTTCTTT.

The chain couples TRBV5-6 to TRBJ1-2; 10 nucleotides match TRBD1. The germline CDR1 and CDR2 sequences are SGHDT and YYEEEE. This CDR3 contains 14 residues. V trimming: 2 bases; J trimming: 8 bases; junction bases outside the gene matches: 6. The CDR3: CASSFGTGDSGYTF. As DNA, the CDR3 is TGTGCCAGCAGCTTCGGGACAGGGGATTCCGGCTACACCTTC.

The chain combines TRBV2 with TRBJ1-6; a possible D gene is TRBD1 (6 bases). Germline V lookup: CDR1 SNHLY, CDR2 FYNNEI. V shed 9 bases and J shed 6 bases, with 15 bases lying between them. The CDR3 loop spans 14 amino acids. Written as DNA, the CDR3 is TGTGCCAGTAGATGGACAGCCTTTAATTCACCCCTCCACTTT. It yields the protein CASRWTAFNSPLHF.

The CDR3 DNA sequence: TGTGCCAGCATGCTGAGGGGGACACTGAACACTGAAGCTTTCTTT. This translates into CASMLRGTLNTEAFF. The V call is TRBV28, the J call TRBJ1-1; TRBD1 is a possible D gene (6 bases). The V and J ends lost 7 bases and 0 bases respectively, with 15 bases between them. This CDR3 contains 15 residues. Germline V gives CDR1 MDHEN, CDR2 SYDVKM.

The chain recombines TRBV5-4 with TRBJ2-2; unclear D gene. The V gene lost 6 bases and the J gene lost 5 bases, with 5 bases spanning the gap. The CDR3 sequence is 11 residues long. CDR1 SGHNT and CDR2 YYREEE come from the germline V gene (reference sequence). The CDR3 sequence is CASIRTGELFF. The CDR3 coding sequence is TGTGCCAGCATCCGTACCGGGGAGCTGTTTTTT.

The V gene is TRBV5-1, the J gene TRBJ2-6, with 9 bases lining up with TRBD1. Trimming removed 4 bases from V and 1 base from J; junction bases left unmatched: 15. Per the germline V gene, CDR1 is SGHRS and CDR2 is YFSETQ. CDR3 size: 20 residues. Written as DNA, the CDR3 is TGCGCCAGCAGCGCGCCAGCTCTAGGACAGGGGACATCTGGGGCCAACGTCCTGACTTTC. Protein: CASSAPALGQGTSGANVLTF.

This CDR3 reads CASSEEKQGSGNTIYF. The CDR3 DNA sequence: TGTGCCAGCAGTGAAGAAAAACAGGGCTCTGGAAACACCATATATTTT. This chain uses TRBV2 with TRBJ1-3; perhaps TRBD1 as D (6 bases). Trimming left V 1 base short and J 0 bases short, with 10 bases between. Germline CDR1 and CDR2: SNHLY and FYNNEI. CDR3 length: 16 amino acids.

This chain links TRBV5-6 with TRBJ1-2; possibly TRBD1 for D (5 bases). V was shortened by 5 bases and J by 3 bases, with 14 bases between the two germline ends. The CDR3 is 14 residues long. Germline CDR1 is SGHDT and CDR2 is YYEEEE. The CDR3 bases are TGTGCCAGCAGTACTCGGTGGGGGGACTATGGCTACACCTTC. It translates to CASSTRWGDYGYTF. Together with reference TRBV5-6 and TRBJ1-2, the CDR3 gives the full variable domain: DAGVTQSPTHLIKTRGQQVTLRCSPKSGHDTVSWYQQALGQGPQFIFQYYEEEERQRGNFPDRFSGHQFPNYSSELNVNALLLGDSALYLCASSTRWGDYGYTFGSGTRLTVV.

In its sample, this clone was seen a few times. The rearrangement links TRBV3-1 (or the pseudogene TRBV3-2) to TRBJ2-7; D remains unclear. Germline V lookup: CDR1 LGHDT, CDR2 YNNKEL (reference sequence). The CDR3 has 14 amino acids. The germline V and J ends were trimmed by 3 bases and 3 bases, with 12 bases remaining between them. For the CDR3, the DNA is TGTGCCAGCAGCCATGGTTGGGCCGGCTACGAGCAGTACTTC. Translation gives CASSHGWAGYEQYF.

The chain carries TRBV29-1 and TRBJ1-2; 8 nucleotides line up with TRBD1. Germline-derived CDR1 and CDR2 are SQVTM and ANQGSEA. The J segment lost 3 bases and the V segment lost 6 bases, leaving 9 bases of the junction unmatched. This CDR3 is built from 14 residues. As DNA, the CDR3 is TGCAGCGTAACAGGACAGGGTGGCGACTATGGCTACACCTTC. Protein sequence: CSVTGQGGDYGYTF.

This clone was seen a few times. The CDR3 loop reads CAITRDRATGNTIYF. The CDR3 DNA is TGTGCCATCACCCGGGACAGGGCCACTGGAAACACCATATATTTT. The chain recombines TRBV10-3 with TRBJ1-3; TRBD1 agrees at 9 bases. The CDR3 runs 15 residues. In germline, CDR1 is ENHRY, CDR2 SYGVKD. V dropped 7 bases and J dropped 2; count of bases not matched to a gene: 6.

This chain joins TRBV4-3 and TRBJ1-1; no clear D gene. Germline loops: CDR1 LGHNA, CDR2 YSLEER. The CDR3 runs to 16 residues. V lost 1 base, J lost 0 bases, and 12 bases lay in between. CDR3 DNA: TGCGCCAGCAGCCAAGGAGACATCCCTTTGAACACTGAAGCTTTCTTT. Protein product: CASSQGDIPLNTEAFF.

V usage is TRBV6-5 and J usage is TRBJ2-6; no clear D gene. Germline V gene sequence: CDR1 MNHEY, CDR2 SVGAGI. The CDR3 has 15 amino acids. Trimming left V 5 bases short and J 4 bases short, with 12 bases between. CDR3 region: CASSPYPQGANVLTF. The CDR3, as DNA: TGTGCCAGCAGTCCTTACCCTCAGGGGGCCAACGTCCTGACTTTC.